Included here is one T cell receptor (beta chain) sequence, with context. The antigen is not known. This record comes from a study of T-cell reconstitution after alpha-beta-depleted transplantation in children. General study findings and limits: Expanded graft clones, several hundred of them, were reportedly the source of alpha-beta T cells about two months after transplant. Hyperexpanded clones declined; after one year, newly produced T cells mostly supplied diversity. Some patients showed high day-60 TCRbeta diversity, which derived from surviving recipient T cells and thymic progenitors.

The authors prepared the TCRbeta library with unique molecular identifiers. One entry per CDR3 protein results from TCRdb running MiXCR on the PCR reads. Of 700,000 to 950,000 distinct CDR3 sequences in the sample, roughly 15% are singletons; the top ten hold roughly 5%. This clonotype was obtained from a male patient between 5 and 17 years old who had a stem cell transplant for acute lymphoblastic leukemia, so the T cells may come from the graft donor. The sequences come from PBMCs, mostly from graft donor cells, collected 360 days after TCRalphabeta/CD19-depleted stem cell transplant.

Written as DNA, the CDR3 is TGCAGCGGGCAGGGGGCGCGGGGCTACACCTTC. It specifies CSGQGARGYTF. The V call is TRBV20-1, the J call TRBJ1-2; 8 bases are shared with TRBD1. The CDR3 sequence is 11 residues long. Germline V CDR1 and CDR2: DFQATT, SNEGSKA (reference sequence).